Shown below are 19 T cell receptor beta chains from a single sample sequenced in a study of blood T cells in healthy people across ages. Next came a second PCR, run for about 7 to 12 cycles, which used a sample-barcoded 5' primer along with a J-beta primer mix. TCRdb independently ran MiXCR on the 5' RACE reads; one entry per CDR3 protein. The data contain approximately 780,000 distinct CDR3 sequences, 20% to 30% of them seen just once; the ten biggest clones take up 2.5% to 3.5%. These data were also filed under a second study, of T cells of mothers and their children.

Specimen: blood. The receptors were gathered from a boy aged 5-17 years in good health.

This clonotype was detected a few times. V and J are TRBV13 and TRBJ2-3, with TRBD1 matching 7 bases. This CDR3 contains 12 residues. V shed 4 bases, J shed 6 bases, and the junction held 1 base outside the gene matches. Germline V lookup: CDR1 PRHDT, CDR2 FYEKMQ (reference sequence). CDR3 nucleotides: TGTGCCAGCAGCTCGACAGGGGATACGCAGTATTTT. It encodes CASSSTGDTQYF.

This clonotype was seen a handful of times. The J gene is TRBJ1-1, the V gene TRBV7-9, with 9 bases that match TRBD1. The J segment lost 1 base and the V segment lost 6 bases, leaving 9 bases of the junction unmatched. CDR3 length: 16 amino acids. Germline V gene data show CDR1 as SEHNR and CDR2 as FQNEAQ (reference sequence). DNA of the CDR3: TGTGCCAGCAGTTCAACAGGGGGCAGTCGGAACACTGAAGCTTTCTTT. This translates into CASSSTGGSRNTEAFF.

The chain is built from TRBV24-1 and TRBJ2-3, with D possibly called TRBD1 or TRBD2 (6 bases each). The V and J ends lost 3 bases and 5 bases respectively, with 17 bases between them. The CDR3 consists of 16 residues. The V gene's germline CDR1 is KGHDR and CDR2 SFDVKD. CDR3 DNA: TGTGCCACCAGTGATCTGGAGGGGGGCGCCGAAGATACGCAGTATTTT. This encodes CATSDLEGGAEDTQYF.

This clonotype turned up a few times. The chain couples TRBV24-1 to TRBJ2-1, with no clear D. This CDR3 contains 13 residues. With 3 bases removed from V and 5 bases from J, the gap between germline ends came to 7 bases. CDR1 and CDR2 (germline): KGHDR, SFDVKD. CDR3 residues: CATSDPIDNEQFF. CDR3 DNA: TGTGCCACCAGTGATCCCATTGACAATGAGCAGTTCTTC.

This clonotype appeared a few times. The chain uses TRBV4-1 and TRBJ2-1, with a possible D match to TRBD2 (6 bases). The J call is doubtful: the DNA matches TRBJ2-5 better. In germline, CDR1 is MGHRA, CDR2 YSYEKL. The CDR3 is made up of 13 amino acids. The CDR3 region is CASSTTRFGTQYF. The CDR3 nucleotides are TGCGCCAGCAGCACGACTAGGTTCGGGACCCAGTACTTC.

This clonotype was counted at least ten times. The J gene is TRBJ1-2, the V gene TRBV12-3 or TRBV12-4; D is perhaps TRBD1 (5 bases). Deletions cut 5 bases from V and 5 bases from J, with 12 bases between. The CDR3 length is 13 residues. The CDR3 spells CASSLGTSYGYTF. DNA of the CDR3: TGTGCCAGCAGTCTCGGGACGAGTTATGGCTACACCTTC.

This sequence joins TRBV11-3 and TRBJ2-1, with a tentative D call TRBD2 (6 bases). The CDR3 totals 17 residues. Trimming took 0 bases from V and 5 from J, leaving 17 bases between them. Germline V CDR1 and CDR2: SGHNT, YENEEA. The CDR3 is CASSLDRRGVGHNEQFF. CDR3 in DNA: TGTGCCAGCAGCTTAGATAGGAGGGGAGTGGGGCACAATGAGCAGTTCTTC. Full variable domain (rest looked up from reference TRBV11-3 and TRBJ2-1): EAGVVQSPRYKIIEKKQPVAFWCNPISGHNTLYWYLQNLGQGPELLIRYENEEAVDDSQLPKDRFSAERLKGVDSTLKIQPAELGDSAVYLCASSLDRRGVGHNEQFFGPGTRLTVL.

This clonotype appeared a few times. V gene TRBV5-1 combines with J gene TRBJ2-5, with 10 bases aligning to TRBD1. V dropped 5 bases and J dropped 0; count of bases not matched to a gene: 10. The CDR3 extends over 17 amino acids. The germline V gene encodes CDR1 SGHRS and CDR2 YFSETQ. The CDR3 loop is CASRLIGTGANQETQYF. The CDR3 DNA sequence: TGCGCCAGCAGACTGATCGGGACAGGGGCTAACCAAGAGACCCAGTACTTC.

The genes are TRBV7-2 and TRBJ2-5, with TRBD2 identical over 12 bases. The J call may be incorrect, as the DNA end agrees better with TRBJ2-1. Germline V CDR1 and CDR2: SGHTA, FQGNSA. This CDR3 has 13 amino acids. CDR3 in amino acids: CASKLLAGGQQFF. Here the CDR3 DNA reads TGTGCCAGCAAACTTCTAGCGGGGGGGCAGCAGTTCTTC.

This clonotype appeared a single time. The CDR3 DNA follows: TGCGCCAGCAGCTTGGCCGGCAGGGCGGATGGCTACACCTTC. Protein: CASSLAGRADGYTF. J is TRBJ1-2 and V is TRBV5-1; tentative D call: TRBD1 (5 bases). The V end was cut by 0 bases, the J end by 6 bases, with 12 bases between. Looked up from germline, CDR1 is SGHRS and CDR2 is YFSETQ. The CDR3 has 14 residues.

This clonotype has just a few counts. The rearrangement joins TRBV5-1 to TRBJ2-2; 8 nucleotides line up with TRBD2. CDR3 length equals 17 residues. V gave up 4 bases and J gave up 7 bases; unmatched junction bases: 15. From germline, CDR1 is SGHRS and CDR2 YFSETQ. The CDR3 coding sequence is TGCGCCAGCAGCCCGGCCAGCGGGGGCTTGGGGGTCGGGGAGCTGTTTTTT. It specifies CASSPASGGLGVGELFF.

In its sample, this clonotype was seen a few times. The chain carries TRBV6-1 and TRBJ1-2; 7 nucleotides line up with TRBD1. This CDR3 region has 15 residues. Trimming cost V 2 bases and J 5 bases; bases outside gene matches: 8. CDR1 and CDR2 from the germline V gene are MNHNS and SASEGT. Here the CDR3 reads CASSEQGGSGYGYTF. The CDR3 region has the DNA TGTGCCAGCAGTGAACAGGGGGGGTCGGGGTATGGCTACACCTTC.

This clonotype was found a few times. The conserved closing phenylalanine or tryptophan is absent in this CDR3, likely reflecting a read error. The chain has TRBV6-8 and TRBJ2-1; D remains unclear. The V end was cut by 7 bases, the J end by 0 bases, with 13 bases between. Germline V gene sequence: CDR1 MNHGY, CDR2 SAAAGT. CDR3 length equals 15 residues. The CDR3 DNA reads as TGTGCCAGCATTCGCTCACTCCTCTCCTACAATGAGCAGTTCCTC. Its protein product is CASIRSLLSYNEQFL.

V and J are TRBV7-2 and TRBJ2-5; 11 bases map to TRBD1. Trimming took 5 bases from V and 4 from J; bases not matched to a gene: 6. CDR3 length: 15 amino acids. The germline V gene has CDR1 SGHTA and CDR2 FQGNSA. CDR3 residues: CASSRDRGSIETQYF. DNA for the CDR3: TGTGCCAGCAGCAGGGACAGGGGGTCGATAGAGACCCAGTACTTC.

The genes are TRBV30 and TRBJ1-1; D might be TRBD1 (6 bases). Germline values: CDR1 GTSNPN, CDR2 SVGIG (reference sequence). V shed 3 bases and J shed 0 bases, with 20 bases lying between them. The CDR3 consists of 17 residues. The CDR3 DNA follows: TGTGCCTGGAGGACCAACCGGGGACACCTCATGAACACTGAAGCTTTCTTT. Translating gives CAWRTNRGHLMNTEAFF.

This clonotype showed up just a few times. The chain joins TRBV30 to TRBJ1-2, with 7 bases matching TRBD1. V lost 1 base, J lost 8 bases, and 7 bases stayed unmatched. Germline CDR1 reads GTSNPN; CDR2 reads SVGIG (reference sequence). This CDR3 has 13 amino acids. For the CDR3, the DNA is TGTGCCTGGAGTGCTGGGGACAGTGGAGGCTACACCTTC. This gives the protein CAWSAGDSGGYTF.

The chain recombines TRBV5-6 with TRBJ2-1, with 9 bases identical to TRBD2. The CDR3 is 13 amino acids. The trim removed 9 bases at V and 2 bases at J, leaving 3 bases unmatched. Germline assignment: CDR1 SGHDT and CDR2 YYEEEE. CDR3 loop: CATGLATYNEQFF. DNA for the CDR3: TGTGCCACAGGACTAGCGACCTACAATGAGCAGTTCTTC.

The gene calls are TRBV20-1 and TRBJ1-4; 8 bases are shared with TRBD1. CDR1 DFQATT and CDR2 SNEGSKA come from the germline V gene (reference sequence). J gave up 7 bases and V 4 bases, and 5 bases lay outside the gene matches. The CDR3 sequence is 13 residues long. DNA for the CDR3: TGCAGTGCTACCCGGACAGGGCTTGAAAAACTGTTTTTT. Encoded protein: CSATRTGLEKLFF.

This clonotype was picked up many times. The rearrangement uses TRBV5-1 and TRBJ2-5, with D possibly matching TRBD2 (5 bases). This CDR3 is built from 13 residues. Trimming took off 4 bases at V and 5 bases at J, with 12 bases between the two ends. Germline V gene sequence: CDR1 SGHRS, CDR2 YFSETQ. This CDR3 is CASSPGQRETQYF. Here the CDR3 DNA reads TGCGCCAGCAGCCCCGGGCAGCGGGAGACCCAGTACTTC.